This is a list of T cell receptor beta chains from one sample in a study of molecular identifiers for immune sequencing clone quantification. TCRdb fed the PCR reads into MiXCR, producing one record per CDR3 protein. The table includes 45,000 to 55,000 distinct CDR3 sequences, around 33% detected once. What was sequenced was naive CD8+ T cells from blood, with Jurkat cell RNA spiked in. Source of these receptors: a human donor in good health. Some libraries in this study had Jurkat cell RNA spiked in. CDR3s include the opening cysteine and the closing phenylalanine or tryptophan. D genes are given only for firm matches. Where a row states a size, it is once, few, many or the class of an expanded clone; other rows omit it.

D,size,V,J,DNA,CDR3
.,.,TRBV5-1,TRBJ1-5,TGCGCCTGCAGCTTGGGGACGGACAATCAGCCCCAGCATTTT,CACSLGTDNQPQHF
.,many,TRBV2,TRBJ2-5,TGTGCCACCTTCGGACCCTTCCAAGAGACCCAGTACTTC,CATFGPFQETQYF
TRBD1,few,TRBV28,TRBJ1-2,TGTGCCAGCAGCCCAGCCGGGACAGGGATCTATGGCTACACCTTC,CASSPAGTGIYGYTF
TRBD2,few,TRBV7-3,TRBJ2-3,TGTGCCAGCAGCACTTGGGGGGGGACTAGCACAGATACGCAGTATTTT,CASSTWGGTSTDTQYF
TRBD2,.,TRBV19,TRBJ2-2,TGTGCCAGTAGTATTTCGAGCGGGAGTTGGACCGGGGAGCTGATTTTT,CASSISSGSWTGELIF
TRBD1,.,TRBV27,TRBJ2-7,TGTGCCAGCAGCCCAAGGGGGCACGAGCAGTACTTC,CASSPRGHEQYF
TRBD2,few,TRBV7-9,TRBJ2-3,TGTGCCAGCAGCTTAACTGGACTAGCGAACACAGATACGCAGTATTTT,CASSLTGLANTDTQYF
.,.,TRBV12-3/TRBV12-4,TRBJ2-7,TGTGCCGGAGCTATGGGCCGCGAGGACGAGCAGTACTTC,CAGAMGREDEQYF
.,large,TRBV7-6,TRBJ2-1,TGTGCCAGCAGCTTAGAGGGCCTCGGTGAGCAGTTCTTC,CASSLEGLGEQFF
.,.,TRBV6-2/TRBV6-3,TRBJ2-7,TGTGCCAGCGCGGACGGCCGGGATCCCTACGAGCAGTACTTC,CASADGRDPYEQYF
.,many,TRBV4-1,TRBJ2-7,TGCGCCAGCAGCCAAGATCTTACTAGTGGGTACGAGCAGTACTTC,CASSQDLTSGYEQYF
TRBD2,few,TRBV20-1,TRBJ2-5,TGCAGTGCTAGTTCCGGGACTAGGGGAGAGACCCAGTACTTC,CSASSGTRGETQYF
.,few,TRBV28,TRBJ1-4,TGTGCCAGCAGTTTAGGAGGGGGGTTTCCTGAAAAACTGTTTTTT,CASSLGGGFPEKLFF
.,.,TRBV7-9,TRBJ2-3,TGTGCCAGCAGCTTAACCGGTGTCCGCAGCACAGATACGCAGTATTTT,CASSLTGVRSTDTQYF
.,.,TRBV4-2,TRBJ2-2,TGTGCCAGCAGCCGGGGGCGGTACACCGGGGAGCTGTTTTTT,CASSRGRYTGELFF
TRBD1,.,TRBV12-3/TRBV12-4,TRBJ1-5,TGTGCCAGCAGTGACGGACAGGGTTCGAATCAGCCCCAGCATTTT,CASSDGQGSNQPQHF
.,many,TRBV20-1,TRBJ1-6,TGCAGTGCTGCGTGGCAGGAAAATTCACCCCTCCACTTT,CSAAWQENSPLHF